The 6 T cell receptor beta chains below all came from one sample that was sequenced in a study of vaccination and CD4 T cells after COVID-19. Their antigens remain unidentified. Sample treatment: approximately nine-day PBMC culture with coronavirus spike peptide pools or control peptides (ViraFEST assay). Sequence data for DNA of cultured CD4+ T cells were generated by the Oncomine TCR Beta short-read assay. TCRdb reprocessed the PCR reads with MiXCR, giving one entry per CDR3 protein. The profile shows some 17,000 distinct CDR3 sequences, approximately 47% of them singletons. The input for sequencing was CD4+ T cells from blood, cultured in vitro, taken before SARS-CoV-2 vaccination. The receptors originated from a human donor who received a COVID-19 vaccine.

This clonotype was found a few times. The chain employs TRBV12-3 or TRBV12-4 and TRBJ1-6; D remains unclear. Trimming left V 5 bases short and J 10 bases short, with 15 bases between. This CDR3 is 14 amino acids long. The CDR3: CASSPVGAKSPLHF. The CDR3 DNA is TGTGCCAGCAGTCCAGTGGGAGCAAAGTCACCCCTCCACTTT.

CDR3 in DNA: TGTGCCAGCAGCCCGGACAGGGTCCAAGGCTACACCTTC. It translates to CASSPDRVQGYTF. The J gene is TRBJ1-2, the V gene TRBV7-8, with TRBD1 matching 8 bases. This CDR3 is 13 amino acids long. J was trimmed by 8 bases and V by 5 bases; bases with no gene match: 7. The germline V gene encodes CDR1 SGHVS and CDR2 FQNEAQ.

CDR3: CSVFPGTSYNEQFF. CDR3 nucleotides: TGCAGTGTCTTCCCCGGGACCTCCTACAATGAGCAGTTCTTC. The rearrangement links TRBV20-1 to TRBJ2-1; D tentatively reads TRBD1 or TRBD2 (5 bases each). V lost 7 bases to trimming and J lost 0 bases, with 13 bases between them. This CDR3 contains 14 residues. Germline V gene lookup returns CDR1 DFQATT and CDR2 SNEGSKA (reference sequence).

The J gene is TRBJ1-5, the V gene TRBV19, with no clear D. Germline CDR1 reads LNHDA; CDR2 reads SQIVND (reference sequence). CDR3 length: 12 residues. V dropped 4 bases and J dropped 10 bases, with 11 bases sitting between them. The CDR3 DNA reads as TGTGCCAGTAGTAATATCCCGTTCCCCCAGCATTTT. It encodes CASSNIPFPQHF.

This chain uses TRBV7-8 with TRBJ1-1; D perhaps matches TRBD1 (5 bases). Germline loops: CDR1 SGHVS, CDR2 FQNEAQ. The V gene lost 0 bases and the J gene lost 4 bases, with 21 bases spanning the gap. This CDR3 is built from 18 residues. CDR3 sequence reads: CASSLAFQAIRRGTEAFF. The CDR3 nucleotides are TGTGCCAGCAGCTTAGCGTTTCAGGCTATCCGTAGGGGCACTGAAGCTTTCTTT.

The J gene is TRBJ2-1, the V gene TRBV2; D is perhaps TRBD1 (5 bases). V was pared by 6 bases and J by 3 bases, with 12 bases between. This CDR3 is 14 amino acids long. Per germline, CDR1 SNHLY and CDR2 FYNNEI. The chain's CDR3 is CASRQGGVYNEQFF. As DNA, the CDR3 is TGTGCCAGCAGGCAGGGCGGTGTCTACAATGAGCAGTTCTTC. Together with reference TRBV2 and TRBJ2-1, the CDR3 gives the full variable domain: EPEVTQTPSHQVTQMGQEVILRCVPISNHLYFYWYRQILGQKVEFLVSFYNNEISEKSEIFDDQFSVERPDGSNFTLKIRSTKLEDSAMYFCASRQGGVYNEQFFGPGTRLTVL.